Detailed here is one T cell receptor beta chain. This receptor's antigen is unknown. Base qualities are not recorded, but no much larger clone differs from it by a single base. Library preparation was by PCR. For sequencing, a HiSeq X Ten was employed. Through fastp at Q25 and MiXCR, TCRdb rebuilt clones from the public reads, retaining in-frame beta chains. Here each entry gathers all rows of one CDR3 protein and keeps the most common genes and DNA. For this sample there are 7,000 to 9,500 distinct CDR3 sequences; about 50% appear just once. The ten biggest clones cover 95% of the sample. The cysteine opens and the phenylalanine closes a CDR3 of 14 amino acids. Of the read, only the CDR3 DNA is kept; its 42 bases are in frame from base 1. A distance of 18 bases separates the germline ends of V and J, which lose 6 bases and 6 bases respectively. This sample stems from a study of CD4 and CD8 cells across lung adenocarcinoma regions (dated by TCRdb to the late 2010s). Broadly, across the study: The study compared tumor centers with tumor margins to examine intratumor heterogeneity of the T cell receptor repertoire.

The donors were patients who had localized lung adenocarcinoma, which is a subtype of non-small cell lung cancer. Samples were obtained from the centers of localized lung adenocarcinomas. For TCR repertoire analysis, CD8+ T cells from tumor tissue were profiled separately from CD4+ T cells. The chain links TRBV12-3 or TRBV12-4 with TRBJ2-7; the D gene is possibly TRBD1, with 6 bases matching. This TCR derives from a male donor with lung adenocarcinoma. The CD4 and CD8 labels of this study may be unreliable. Material: CD8+ T cells from the center of a lung tumor. Interpreted using the paper, the cell subset or site label stands for: tumor center region. The DNA is as follows: TGTGCCAGCAGGGGGCCAGCCAGAGGGGGCGAGCAGTACTTC. Translated, this is CASRGPARGGEQYF.